This is a list of T cell receptor beta chains from one sample in a study of blood T cell repertoires in COVID-19. The data were produced by immunoSEQ multiplex PCR, yet TCRdb's version contains in-frame clones alone and is incomplete. This sample yields some 400,000 clones, of which 85% to 90% are seen a single time; more than 0.95% belongs to the top ten. The sequenced sample consisted of PBMCs or T cells enriched from blood (not recorded which). The receptors were gathered from a man in his thirties or forties who had recovered from COVID-19. The CDR3 runs from the conserved cysteine through the conserved F or W. The D gene is left open where the match is weak. For some rows the clone size is stated as once, few or many, or as a class when expanded; others skip it.

NA	NA	TRBV18	TRBJ2-7	15	CASSPRTAPGDEQYF	TGTGCCAGCTCACCACGGACTGCCCCTGGGGACGAGCAGTACTTC
NA	NA	TRBV10-3	TRBJ2-3	17	CAISESFAGTSTDTQYF	TGTGCCATCAGTGAGTCCTTTGCGGGCACTAGCACAGATACGCAGTATTTT
NA	NA	TRBV24-1	TRBJ2-2	13	CATSGTNTGELFF	TGTGCCACCAGTGGGACTAACACCGGGGAGCTGTTTTTT
NA	NA	TRBV3-1/TRBV3-2	TRBJ2-5	15	CASSQKEGVRETQYF	TGTGCCAGCAGCCAAAAAGAGGGGGTCCGAGAGACCCAGTACTTC
NA	NA	TRBV18	TRBJ2-2	17	CASSPPVGGPNTGELFF	TGTGCCAGCTCACCACCTGTGGGTGGGCCGAACACCGGGGAGCTGTTTTTT
TRBD2	NA	TRBV15	TRBJ2-7	13	CATSRDPSGEQYF	TGTGCCACCAGCAGAGATCCTAGCGGTGAGCAGTACTTC
NA	NA	TRBV6-5	TRBJ2-1	13	CASSYARGNEQFF	TGTGCCAGCAGTTACGCCCGAGGGAATGAGCAGTTCTTC
NA	NA	TRBV9	TRBJ1-3	14	CASSVGGRASSIYF	TGTGCCAGCAGCGTAGGAGGCCGGGCTAGCTCCATATATTTT
TRBD1	NA	TRBV7-9	TRBJ2-1	14	CASSTDRGVNEQFF	TGTGCCAGCAGCACTGACAGGGGGGTCAATGAGCAGTTCTTC
TRBD2	NA	TRBV9	TRBJ2-5	14	CASSVDSSGETQYF	TGTGCCAGCAGCGTAGATTCTAGCGGAGAGACCCAGTACTTC
TRBD1	NA	TRBV6-5	TRBJ1-1	15	CASSYFDRGNTEAFF	TGTGCCAGCAGTTACTTCGACAGGGGGAACACTGAAGCTTTCTTT
NA	NA	TRBV29-1	TRBJ2-7	15	CSVESDRSGSYEQYF	TGCAGCGTCGAATCCGACAGGTCAGGATCCTACGAGCAGTACTTC
TRBD2	NA	TRBV7-8	TRBJ2-2	19	CASSLTANGGRARTGELFF	TGTGCCAGCAGCCTCACAGCTAATGGCGGGAGGGCCCGAACCGGGGAGCTGTTTTTT
TRBD2	few	TRBV3-1/TRBV3-2	TRBJ2-1	17	CASSRSLAGGFYNEQFF	TGTGCCAGCAGCCGGTCGCTAGCGGGAGGTTTCTACAATGAGCAGTTCTTC
TRBD2	NA	TRBV3-1/TRBV3-2	TRBJ2-1	17	CASSHRFSGRAADEQFF	TGTGCCAGCAGCCATAGGTTTAGCGGGAGGGCAGCGGATGAGCAGTTCTTC
TRBD2	NA	TRBV5-1	TRBJ2-7	17	CASSLTGAGGQSYEQYF	TGCGCCAGCAGCTTGACGGGAGCGGGAGGGCAATCCTACGAGCAGTACTTC
NA	NA	TRBV27	TRBJ1-3	14	CASSRRGSGNTIYF	TGTGCCAGCAGCCGCAGGGGCTCGGGAAACACCATATATTTT
NA	NA	TRBV5-1	TRBJ1-3	17	CASSLDGQSNSGNTIYF	TGCGCCAGCAGCTTGGATGGACAAAGTAACTCTGGAAACACCATATATTTT
TRBD1	NA	TRBV7-9	TRBJ1-4	16	CASSSPGTGDNEKLFF	TGTGCCAGCAGCTCCCCCGGGACAGGTGATAATGAAAAACTGTTTTTT
NA	NA	TRBV4-1	TRBJ1-5	15	CASSQGTDRNQPQHF	TGCGCCAGCAGCCAAGGGACAGATCGTAATCAGCCCCAGCATTTT
NA	NA	TRBV7-9	TRBJ2-5	14	CASSFDNYQETQYF	TGTGCCAGCAGCTTTGACAACTACCAAGAGACCCAGTACTTC
TRBD2	NA	TRBV7-2	TRBJ2-1	18	CASSLIRLAGGLYNEQFF	TGTGCCAGCAGCTTAATTCGGCTAGCGGGAGGACTCTACAATGAGCAGTTCTTC
TRBD1	NA	TRBV28	TRBJ1-2	15	CASSPGTVRFYGYTF	TGTGCCAGCAGCCCGGGGACAGTCCGCTTCTATGGCTACACCTTC
TRBD1	NA	TRBV3-1/TRBV3-2	TRBJ2-3	15	CASSQTGGSADTQYF	TGTGCCAGCAGCCAAACAGGGGGCAGCGCAGATACGCAGTATTTT
NA	once	TRBV28	TRBJ1-4	15	CASNPFVGTNEKLFF	TGTGCCAGCAATCCCTTCGTCGGAACTAATGAAAAACTGTTTTTT
NA	NA	TRBV24-1	TRBJ1-5	13	CATSRGTNQPQHF	TGTGCCACCAGCCGGGGAACAAATCAGCCCCAGCATTTT
TRBD1	NA	TRBV30	TRBJ1-3	13	CAGQGLTGNTIYF	TGTGCCGGACAGGGTCTGACTGGAAACACCATATATTTT
NA	NA	TRBV11-2	TRBJ2-7	12	CASQGSSYEQYF	TGTGCCAGTCAGGGGAGCTCCTACGAGCAGTACTTC
NA	NA	TRBV6-5	TRBJ2-5	14	CASSWVLATETQYF	TGTGCCAGCAGTTGGGTTCTAGCGACAGAGACCCAGTACTTC
NA	NA	TRBV29-1	TRBJ1-1	11	CSDPEPYEAFF	TGCAGCGACCCCGAGCCGTATGAAGCTTTCTTT
TRBD1	NA	TRBV7-9	TRBJ2-5	14	CASRSGQGKETQYF	TGTGCCAGCAGATCCGGACAGGGTAAAGAGACCCAGTACTTC
TRBD2	NA	TRBV6-5	TRBJ2-1	14	CASKISGNGNEQFF	TGTGCCAGCAAGATTAGCGGGAATGGCAATGAGCAGTTCTTC
TRBD2	NA	TRBV28	TRBJ2-7	14	CASILSGKGHEQYF	TGTGCCAGCATCCTGAGCGGGAAAGGCCACGAGCAGTACTTC
NA	NA	TRBV19	TRBJ1-6	16	CASSTGRSSYNSPLHF	TGTGCCAGTAGCACCGGGAGGAGCTCCTATAATTCACCCCTCCACTTT
NA	NA	TRBV13	TRBJ2-7	14	CASSSGAYPYEQYF	TGTGCCAGCAGCTCTGGGGCTTACCCCTACGAGCAGTACTTC
TRBD1	once	TRBV12-3/TRBV12-4	TRBJ1-1	13	CASSYRGLTEAFF	TGTGCCAGCAGTTACAGGGGGCTCACTGAAGCTTTCTTT
TRBD2	NA	TRBV4-2	TRBJ2-7	16	CASSQDSSGASYEQYF	TGTGCCAGCAGCCAAGACTCTAGCGGGGCAAGCTACGAGCAGTACTTC
TRBD1	NA	TRBV19	TRBJ1-6	16	CAQPGQGPHGISPLHF	TGTGCCCAACCGGGACAGGGGCCGCATGGGATTTCACCCCTCCACTTT
NA	NA	TRBV7-9	TRBJ1-3	14	CASTTGDRGNTIYF	TGTGCCAGCACCACCGGGGATCGAGGAAACACCATATATTTT
NA	NA	TRBV9	TRBJ1-6	12	CARRTPGGPLHF	TGTGCCCGGCGGACCCCCGGAGGACCCCTCCACTTT
NA	NA	TRBV19	TRBJ2-7	14	CASTASASSYEQYF	TGTGCCAGTACGGCTAGCGCTTCCTCCTACGAGCAGTACTTC
NA	NA	TRBV24-1	TRBJ2-7	14	CATSDAAVPYEQYF	TGTGCCACCAGTGATGCGGCAGTTCCCTACGAGCAGTACTTC
NA	NA	TRBV28	TRBJ2-4	13	CASSEHDKNIQYF	TGTGCCAGCAGTGAGCATGACAAAAACATTCAGTACTTC
TRBD1	once	TRBV19	TRBJ2-7	12	CATLDRGYEQYF	TGTGCCACCCTGGACAGGGGTTACGAGCAGTACTTC
TRBD1	NA	TRBV5-1	TRBJ2-7	15	CASSLTGTDGYEQYF	TGCGCCAGCAGCCTTACCGGGACAGATGGGTACGAGCAGTACTTC
TRBD2	NA	TRBV4-1	TRBJ2-3	16	CASSQVSGRFTDTQYF	TGCGCCAGCAGCCAAGTTAGCGGGAGATTCACAGATACGCAGTATTTT
NA	NA	TRBV15	TRBJ2-5	16	CATSKRGGGSEETQYF	TGTGCCACCAGCAAGCGAGGGGGGGGTTCTGAAGAGACCCAGTACTTC
TRBD1	once	TRBV7-9	TRBJ2-3	16	CASRQPGQGISDTQYF	TGTGCCAGCAGACAGCCGGGACAGGGGATCTCAGATACGCAGTATTTT
TRBD2	NA	TRBV3-1/TRBV3-2	TRBJ2-1	14	CASSPGLAGSEQFF	TGTGCCAGCAGCCCGGGACTAGCGGGAAGTGAGCAGTTCTTC
NA	NA	TRBV29-1	TRBJ1-4	16	CSVEDLRYATNEKLFF	TGCAGCGTTGAAGATTTGCGATATGCAACTAATGAAAAACTGTTTTTT
NA	NA	TRBV29-1	TRBJ2-3	15	CSVERGAGGPDTQYF	TGCAGCGTTGAGCGGGGGGCAGGGGGGCCAGATACGCAGTATTTT
TRBD1	NA	TRBV18	TRBJ1-1	13	CASSLTGTAEAFF	TGTGCCAGCTCACTGACCGGGACAGCTGAAGCTTTCTTT
NA	NA	TRBV4-2	TRBJ1-5	15	CASSQEGGSNQPQHF	TGTGCCAGCAGCCAAGAAGGGGGAAGCAATCAGCCCCAGCATTTT
NA	once	TRBV3-1/TRBV3-2	TRBJ1-1	13	CASSPAGDSEAFF	TGTGCCAGCAGCCCCGCCGGGGACTCTGAAGCTTTCTTT